Listed below are T cell receptor beta chains from one sample, sequenced in a study of CD8+CD57+ T cells in acquired aplastic anemia. One entry per CDR3 protein, called by TCRdb with MiXCR from the reads. The repertoire holds around 130,000 distinct CDR3 sequences, with 50% to 70% as singletons. Sequencing was performed on sorted CD4+, CD8+, or CD8+CD57+ T cells (not recorded which) from PBMCs. The origin of the receptors is a human donor with aplastic anemia. The CDR3 runs from the conserved cysteine through the conserved F or W. D genes are given only for firm matches. Size values are once, few and many counts, or a class for expanded clones, and some rows have none.

J gene: TRBJ2-1; V gene: TRBV15; clone size: NA; D gene: NA; CDR3 protein: CATSSLLGAVEQFF; CDR3 DNA: TGTGCCACCAGCAGTCTGCTAGGGGCTGTGGAGCAGTTCTTC
J gene: TRBJ1-1; V gene: TRBV19; clone size: once; D gene: TRBD1; CDR3 protein: CASSISDRGREAFF; CDR3 DNA: TGTGCCAGTAGTATCTCCGACAGGGGTCGAGAAGCTTTCTTT
J gene: TRBJ2-1; V gene: TRBV19; clone size: NA; D gene: NA; CDR3 protein: CASTVGSESYNEQFF; CDR3 DNA: TGTGCCAGTACCGTCGGGAGCGAATCCTACAATGAGCAGTTCTTC
J gene: TRBJ1-5; V gene: TRBV20-1; clone size: NA; D gene: NA; CDR3 protein: CSASSPLSNQPQHF; CDR3 DNA: TGCAGTGCCAGCAGCCCGTTAAGCAATCAGCCCCAGCATTTT
J gene: TRBJ2-1; V gene: TRBV10-3; clone size: few; D gene: NA; CDR3 protein: CAISEFVNEQFF; CDR3 DNA: TGTGCCATCAGTGAGTTCGTTAATGAGCAGTTCTTC
J gene: TRBJ2-1; V gene: TRBV4-1; clone size: many; D gene: NA; CDR3 protein: CASSLHNVNEQFF; CDR3 DNA: TGCGCCAGCAGCCTTCACAACGTAAATGAGCAGTTCTTC
J gene: TRBJ1-6; V gene: TRBV7-3; clone size: NA; D gene: NA; CDR3 protein: CASSPAQGGSPLHF; CDR3 DNA: TGTGCCAGCAGTCCCGCTCAGGGCGGATCACCCCTCCACTTT
J gene: TRBJ1-6; V gene: TRBV9; clone size: NA; D gene: TRBD1; CDR3 protein: CASAPGQSLSPLHF; CDR3 DNA: TGTGCCAGCGCTCCGGGACAGTCTCTCTCACCCCTCCACTTT
J gene: TRBJ1-6; V gene: TRBV4-1; clone size: few; D gene: TRBD1; CDR3 protein: CASSQPGGSSPLHF; CDR3 DNA: TGCGCCAGCAGCCAACCAGGGGGCAGTTCACCCCTCCACTTT
J gene: TRBJ2-7; V gene: TRBV5-4; clone size: NA; D gene: NA; CDR3 protein: CAVAQGQAGGEQYF; CDR3 DNA: TGTGCCGTCGCCCAGGGCCAGGCGGGTGGCGAGCAGTACTTC
J gene: TRBJ2-1; V gene: TRBV29-1; clone size: few; D gene: NA; CDR3 protein: CSVGDNEQFF; CDR3 DNA: TGCAGCGTTGGGGACAATGAGCAGTTCTTC
J gene: TRBJ2-1; V gene: TRBV24-1; clone size: NA; D gene: TRBD1; CDR3 protein: CATSSIWDSQSSYNEQFF; CDR3 DNA: TGTGCCACCAGCTCAATATGGGACAGCCAAAGCTCCTACAATGAGCAGTTCTTC
J gene: TRBJ2-7; V gene: TRBV27; clone size: NA; D gene: NA; CDR3 protein: CASSLRGYDQYF; CDR3 DNA: TGTGCCAGCAGTTTACGCGGCTACGATCAGTACTTC
J gene: TRBJ1-4; V gene: TRBV15; clone size: NA; D gene: NA; CDR3 protein: CATSRDDATNEKLFF; CDR3 DNA: TGTGCCACCAGCAGAGATGACGCAACTAATGAAAAACTGTTTTTT
J gene: TRBJ1-3; V gene: TRBV24-1; clone size: NA; D gene: NA; CDR3 protein: CATSAQGSGNTIYF; CDR3 DNA: TGTGCCACCAGTGCCCAGGGATCTGGAAACACCATATATTTT
J gene: TRBJ1-5; V gene: TRBV12-3/TRBV12-4; clone size: NA; D gene: NA; CDR3 protein: CASRGTNQPQHF; CDR3 DNA: TGTGCCAGCAGGGGGACGAATCAGCCCCAGCATTTT
J gene: TRBJ1-1; V gene: TRBV20-1; clone size: NA; D gene: NA; CDR3 protein: CSAHQGAVAGEAFF; CDR3 DNA: TGCAGTGCTCACCAAGGGGCAGTGGCAGGCGAAGCTTTCTTT
J gene: TRBJ1-3; V gene: TRBV19; clone size: NA; D gene: TRBD1; CDR3 protein: CASSPTGQGAGNTIYF; CDR3 DNA: TGTGCCAGTAGTCCTACCGGACAGGGAGCAGGAAACACCATATATTTT
J gene: TRBJ1-2; V gene: TRBV7-9; clone size: NA; D gene: NA; CDR3 protein: CASSLYYSRGFGYTF; CDR3 DNA: TGTGCCAGCAGCTTATATTACTCTCGGGGATTTGGCTACACCTTC
J gene: TRBJ1-1; V gene: TRBV10-3; clone size: medium-sized; D gene: NA; CDR3 protein: CAISDVTDEAFF; CDR3 DNA: TGTGCCATCAGTGACGTGACGGATGAAGCTTTCTTT
J gene: TRBJ2-5; V gene: TRBV29-1; clone size: NA; D gene: NA; CDR3 protein: CSVDGPGEIGTQYF; CDR3 DNA: TGCAGCGTTGACGGCCCGGGAGAGATAGGGACCCAGTACTTC
J gene: TRBJ2-2; V gene: TRBV27; clone size: few; D gene: TRBD2; CDR3 protein: CASSGTSGPLDTGELFF; CDR3 DNA: TGTGCCAGCAGTGGGACTAGTGGTCCGTTAGACACCGGGGAGCTGTTTTTT
J gene: TRBJ2-5; V gene: TRBV20-1; clone size: NA; D gene: NA; CDR3 protein: CSADIRGDPKETQYF; CDR3 DNA: TGCAGTGCCGACATTCGTGGCGATCCAAAGGAGACCCAGTACTTC
J gene: TRBJ1-1; V gene: TRBV6-5; clone size: many; D gene: NA; CDR3 protein: CASSWGQVSIVEAFF; CDR3 DNA: TGTGCCAGCAGTTGGGGCCAGGTCAGCATTGTTGAAGCTTTCTTT
J gene: TRBJ2-1; V gene: TRBV2; clone size: once; D gene: TRBD2; CDR3 protein: CASTQEASGNEQFF; CDR3 DNA: TGTGCCAGCACCCAGGAGGCTAGCGGCAATGAGCAGTTCTTC
J gene: TRBJ2-7; V gene: TRBV20-1; clone size: NA; D gene: TRBD2; CDR3 protein: CSAKQGLAGAGYEQYF; CDR3 DNA: TGCAGTGCTAAACAGGGACTAGCGGGGGCGGGTTACGAGCAGTACTTC
J gene: TRBJ2-7; V gene: TRBV11-2; clone size: NA; D gene: NA; CDR3 protein: CASSSLAGTRGSYEQYF; CDR3 DNA: TGTGCCAGCAGCTCGTTAGCCGGGACAAGGGGCTCCTACGAGCAGTACTTC
J gene: TRBJ1-2; V gene: TRBV29-1; clone size: NA; D gene: NA; CDR3 protein: CTSGDGDGYTF; CDR3 DNA: TGCACCTCGGGGGACGGGGATGGCTACACCTTC
J gene: TRBJ1-1; V gene: TRBV6-6; clone size: NA; D gene: NA; CDR3 protein: CASSLQGVGNAEAFF; CDR3 DNA: TGTGCCAGCAGTCTACAGGGCGTAGGGAACGCTGAAGCTTTCTTT
J gene: TRBJ1-5; V gene: TRBV19; clone size: NA; D gene: NA; CDR3 protein: CASSLGSRPQHF; CDR3 DNA: TGTGCCAGTAGCCTCGGCTCAAGGCCCCAGCATTTT
J gene: TRBJ2-1; V gene: TRBV7-2; clone size: many; D gene: TRBD2; CDR3 protein: CASSLAGEVSEQFF; CDR3 DNA: TGTGCCAGCAGCTTGGCGGGAGAGGTCAGTGAGCAGTTCTTC
J gene: TRBJ2-6; V gene: TRBV19; clone size: NA; D gene: NA; CDR3 protein: CASSDGSSGANVLTF; CDR3 DNA: TGTGCCAGTAGCGACGGGAGCTCTGGGGCCAACGTCCTGACTTTC
J gene: TRBJ2-3; V gene: TRBV7-2; clone size: NA; D gene: NA; CDR3 protein: CASSFEDTQYF; CDR3 DNA: TGTGCCAGCAGCTTCGAAGATACGCAGTATTTT
J gene: TRBJ1-6; V gene: TRBV15; clone size: NA; D gene: NA; CDR3 protein: CATSSAGRYNSPLHF; CDR3 DNA: TGTGCCACCAGCAGCGCGGGACGGTATAATTCACCCCTCCACTTT
J gene: TRBJ2-1; V gene: TRBV4-1; clone size: many; D gene: NA; CDR3 protein: CASSQDLSRVYNEQFF; CDR3 DNA: TGCGCCAGCAGCCAAGATCTTTCTCGAGTCTACAATGAGCAGTTCTTC
J gene: TRBJ1-4; V gene: TRBV5-1; clone size: NA; D gene: NA; CDR3 protein: CASSEGRGNEKLFF; CDR3 DNA: TGCGCCAGCAGTGAGGGCAGGGGCAATGAAAAACTGTTTTTT
J gene: TRBJ1-5; V gene: TRBV6-1; clone size: NA; D gene: NA; CDR3 protein: CASSRTRWNQPQHF; CDR3 DNA: TGTGCCAGCAGTAGGACCAGGTGGAATCAGCCCCAGCATTTT